The TCR beta chain described here comes from a study of T cells in Graves' hyperthyroidism and ophthalmopathy. The CDR3 has 10 amino acids. Trimming took off 9 bases at V and 5 bases at J, with 5 bases between the two ends. Germline loops: CDR1 LNHNV, CDR2 YYDKDF (reference sequence). Only a few counts were recorded for this clonotype. Patients aged 18 to 65 had newly diagnosed hyperthyroidism lasting under 2 months. Authors of the study amplified TCR beta CDR3 regions from RNA transcripts. Primed by the HTBI set, a first-round RT-PCR was run on the TCR CDR3. Each CDR3 protein gets one entry after TCRdb re-called the multiplex PCR reads with MiXCR. This sample has about 350,000 distinct CDR3 sequences; approximately 15% occur once, and the top ten carry around 25%.

The receptor comes from a woman in her twenties or thirties with Graves' hyperthyroidism. Sequenced material: blood. This chain joins TRBV15 and TRBJ1-5; D is ambiguous. The CDR3 here is CATCDQPQHF. The CDR3 nucleotides read TGTGCCACTTGCGATCAGCCCCAGCATTTT. The full variable domain, with the rest looked up from reference TRBV15 and TRBJ1-5, is DAMVIQNPRYQVTQFGKPVTLSCSQTLNHNVMYWYQQKSSQAPKLLFHYYDKDFNNEADTPDNFQSRRPNTSFCFLDIRSPGLGDTAMYLCATCDQPQHFGDGTRLSIL.